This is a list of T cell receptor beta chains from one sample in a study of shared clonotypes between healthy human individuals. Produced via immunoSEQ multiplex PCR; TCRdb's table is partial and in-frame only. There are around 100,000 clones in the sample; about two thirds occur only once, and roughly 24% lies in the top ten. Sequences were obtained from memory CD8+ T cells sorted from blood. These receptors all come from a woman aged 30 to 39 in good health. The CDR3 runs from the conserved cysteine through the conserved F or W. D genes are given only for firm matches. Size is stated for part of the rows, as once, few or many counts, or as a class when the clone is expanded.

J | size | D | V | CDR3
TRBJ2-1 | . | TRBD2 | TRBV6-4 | CASSGEWGLAGVEQFF
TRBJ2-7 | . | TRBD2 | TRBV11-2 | CASSSEPPRLAGMYEQYF
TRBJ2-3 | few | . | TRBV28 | CASSHAERTTDTQYF
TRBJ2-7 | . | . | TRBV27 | CASSWGISSYEQYF
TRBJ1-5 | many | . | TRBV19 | CASSIGYSNQPQHF
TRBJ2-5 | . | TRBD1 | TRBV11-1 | CASSHQGAKTQYF
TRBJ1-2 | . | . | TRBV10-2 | CASSEVGGTVYGYTF
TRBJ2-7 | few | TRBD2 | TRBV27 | CASSRHLGLAGDEQYF
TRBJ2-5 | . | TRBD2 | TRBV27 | CASSGGRSQETQYF
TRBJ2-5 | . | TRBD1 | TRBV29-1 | CNPGQGVRETQYF
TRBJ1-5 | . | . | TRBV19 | CATHGSFSNQPQHF
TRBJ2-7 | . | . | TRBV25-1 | CASSSVGGTQSYEQYF
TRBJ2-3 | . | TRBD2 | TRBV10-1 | CASSERGTITDTQYF
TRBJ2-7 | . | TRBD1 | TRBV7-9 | CASSQDQGDLDYEQYF
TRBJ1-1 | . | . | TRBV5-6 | CASSLYEANTEAFF
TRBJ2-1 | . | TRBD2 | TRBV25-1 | CASSWSGSRNEQFF
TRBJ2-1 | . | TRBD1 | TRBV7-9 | CASSPDRVGQFF
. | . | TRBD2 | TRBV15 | CATSQGTSGNYEQYF
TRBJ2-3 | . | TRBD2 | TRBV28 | CASSLAGADTQYF
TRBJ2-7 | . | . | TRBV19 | CASSIGPFYEQYF
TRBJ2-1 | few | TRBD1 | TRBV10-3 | CAISDPGQGAYEQFF
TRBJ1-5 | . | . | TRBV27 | CASSFLPPKGSNQPQHF
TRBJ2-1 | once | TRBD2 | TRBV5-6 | CASSLELAGYNEQFF
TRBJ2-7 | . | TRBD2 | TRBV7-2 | CASILAGVGQYF
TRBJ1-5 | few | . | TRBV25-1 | CASSNREGQPQHF
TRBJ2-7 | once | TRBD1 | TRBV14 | CASSQNRDRGHNEQYF